These T cell receptor beta chains were read from a single sample in a study of T cell responses to AZD1222 COVID-19 vaccine. The assay was immunoSEQ multiplex PCR, and TCRdb's table has in-frame clones only and misses some. The sample contains around 140,000 clones, around nine tenths of which appear only once. Sample: peripheral blood, taken on day 0 of AZD1222 vaccination. The receptors here all came from an adult in good health. CDR3s leave out the opening cysteine and the closing phenylalanine or tryptophan. The order of the fields is clone size, J gene, D gene, V gene, CDR3 protein. A D gene is named only where the DNA matches it firmly. Rows may omit the clone size; those that give it use once, few, many or a size class.

abundance: NA; j_gene: TRBJ2-3; d_gene: TRBD1; v_gene: TRBV7-3; CDR3aa: ASSPAGGILDTQY
abundance: NA; j_gene: TRBJ2-1; d_gene: NA; v_gene: TRBV5-1; CDR3aa: ASSFLGTEQF
abundance: NA; j_gene: TRBJ1-3; d_gene: NA; v_gene: TRBV10-3; CDR3aa: ATQQSRSGNTIY
abundance: NA; j_gene: TRBJ1-5; d_gene: TRBD1; v_gene: TRBV19; CDR3aa: ASSIKNRGSNQPQH
abundance: NA; j_gene: TRBJ2-3; d_gene: NA; v_gene: TRBV13; CDR3aa: ASSDAAEPLPPDTQY
abundance: NA; j_gene: TRBJ1-2; d_gene: NA; v_gene: TRBV9; CDR3aa: ASSVGVFRSYGYT
abundance: NA; j_gene: TRBJ2-3; d_gene: NA; v_gene: TRBV6-5; CDR3aa: ASSWTRSSTDTQY
abundance: NA; j_gene: TRBJ1-2; d_gene: NA; v_gene: TRBV7-9; CDR3aa: ASSRSPYGYT
abundance: NA; j_gene: TRBJ2-2; d_gene: TRBD2; v_gene: TRBV5-1; CDR3aa: ASRVLSSGSAGELF
abundance: NA; j_gene: TRBJ1-3; d_gene: TRBD1; v_gene: TRBV25-1; CDR3aa: ASSEYPDRGNTIY
abundance: NA; j_gene: TRBJ1-3; d_gene: NA; v_gene: TRBV6-1; CDR3aa: ASSEDRPDSSGNTIY
abundance: NA; j_gene: TRBJ2-3; d_gene: NA; v_gene: TRBV18; CDR3aa: ASSPRSSEGTQY
abundance: NA; j_gene: TRBJ2-5; d_gene: NA; v_gene: TRBV10-1; CDR3aa: ASSELGPGGETQY
abundance: NA; j_gene: TRBJ2-7; d_gene: NA; v_gene: TRBV11-1; CDR3aa: ASKSGASGTFYEQY
abundance: NA; j_gene: TRBJ2-6; d_gene: NA; v_gene: TRBV5-1; CDR3aa: ASSSAEAGANVLT
abundance: NA; j_gene: TRBJ2-1; d_gene: NA; v_gene: TRBV29-1; CDR3aa: SVDRLAAINEQF
abundance: NA; j_gene: TRBJ2-1; d_gene: NA; v_gene: TRBV3-1/TRBV3-2; CDR3aa: ASSQAENNEQF
abundance: NA; j_gene: TRBJ2-2; d_gene: TRBD1; v_gene: TRBV3-1/TRBV3-2; CDR3aa: ASSPRQGASGELF
abundance: NA; j_gene: TRBJ1-1; d_gene: TRBD1; v_gene: TRBV5-1; CDR3aa: ASSFDRDTEAF
abundance: NA; j_gene: TRBJ2-7; d_gene: TRBD2; v_gene: TRBV9; CDR3aa: ASSVGGGSRNEQY
abundance: NA; j_gene: TRBJ1-5; d_gene: NA; v_gene: TRBV19; CDR3aa: ASSIDNAGSNQPQH
abundance: NA; j_gene: TRBJ2-7; d_gene: TRBD2; v_gene: TRBV5-5; CDR3aa: ASMGTSNYEQY
abundance: NA; j_gene: TRBJ2-1; d_gene: TRBD2; v_gene: TRBV11-3; CDR3aa: ASSYPGRGNEQF
abundance: once; j_gene: TRBJ1-3; d_gene: NA; v_gene: TRBV10-2; CDR3aa: ASSPGARGNTIY
abundance: NA; j_gene: TRBJ2-1; d_gene: NA; v_gene: TRBV6-5; CDR3aa: ASSYSTYDEQF
abundance: NA; j_gene: TRBJ2-2; d_gene: NA; v_gene: TRBV28; CDR3aa: ASTRWGEGHTGELF
abundance: NA; j_gene: TRBJ1-5; d_gene: NA; v_gene: TRBV5-6; CDR3aa: ASSLDNQPQH
abundance: NA; j_gene: TRBJ1-5; d_gene: NA; v_gene: TRBV19; CDR3aa: ASSISGSNQPQH
abundance: NA; j_gene: TRBJ1-4; d_gene: NA; v_gene: TRBV9; CDR3aa: ASSVEGTGREKLF
abundance: NA; j_gene: TRBJ2-5; d_gene: NA; v_gene: TRBV5-6; CDR3aa: ASSFRQGSGETQY
abundance: NA; j_gene: TRBJ2-3; d_gene: NA; v_gene: TRBV7-2; CDR3aa: ASSLWMRGPRGTDTQY
abundance: NA; j_gene: TRBJ1-1; d_gene: NA; v_gene: TRBV21-1; CDR3aa: ASPKRGFPLNTEAF
abundance: NA; j_gene: TRBJ1-3; d_gene: NA; v_gene: TRBV30; CDR3aa: ASLGPPRGNTIY
abundance: NA; j_gene: TRBJ1-4; d_gene: NA; v_gene: TRBV2; CDR3aa: ASSETRGEKLF
abundance: NA; j_gene: TRBJ2-1; d_gene: NA; v_gene: TRBV27; CDR3aa: ASSSLDSFPLGEQF
abundance: NA; j_gene: TRBJ1-2; d_gene: NA; v_gene: TRBV7-9; CDR3aa: ASSLWVYGYT
abundance: NA; j_gene: TRBJ2-1; d_gene: TRBD2; v_gene: TRBV6-2/TRBV6-3; CDR3aa: ASSDRLAGSYNEQF
abundance: NA; j_gene: TRBJ2-2; d_gene: TRBD2; v_gene: TRBV7-6; CDR3aa: ASSLDAGGANTGELF
abundance: NA; j_gene: TRBJ2-7; d_gene: TRBD2; v_gene: TRBV19; CDR3aa: ASSITGRIGEQY
abundance: once; j_gene: TRBJ2-1; d_gene: TRBD2; v_gene: TRBV5-1; CDR3aa: ASSFGLAGSSSYNEQF
abundance: NA; j_gene: TRBJ2-2; d_gene: NA; v_gene: TRBV12-2; CDR3aa: ASRCKGGGLANTGELF
abundance: NA; j_gene: TRBJ2-2; d_gene: TRBD1; v_gene: TRBV5-1; CDR3aa: ASSWDRGVGTGELF
abundance: NA; j_gene: TRBJ1-2; d_gene: NA; v_gene: TRBV5-8; CDR3aa: ASSLHLSYGYT
abundance: NA; j_gene: TRBJ1-2; d_gene: TRBD1; v_gene: TRBV5-1; CDR3aa: ASSLDPVGQGDYGYT
abundance: NA; j_gene: TRBJ2-2; d_gene: TRBD2; v_gene: TRBV10-3; CDR3aa: AIRLAGGNDTGELF
abundance: once; j_gene: TRBJ1-6; d_gene: TRBD1; v_gene: TRBV5-1; CDR3aa: ASSAGGSSYNSPLH
abundance: once; j_gene: TRBJ1-4; d_gene: NA; v_gene: TRBV5-1; CDR3aa: ASSFTGVDEKLF
abundance: NA; j_gene: TRBJ1-6; d_gene: NA; v_gene: TRBV7-2; CDR3aa: ASSQRSGGNSPLH
abundance: NA; j_gene: TRBJ2-7; d_gene: TRBD1; v_gene: TRBV7-2; CDR3aa: ASSFDRGRSYEQY
abundance: NA; j_gene: TRBJ2-7; d_gene: NA; v_gene: TRBV19; CDR3aa: ASSIAGKGYYEQY
abundance: NA; j_gene: TRBJ1-4; d_gene: TRBD1; v_gene: TRBV27; CDR3aa: ASGRTGGSEKLF
abundance: few; j_gene: TRBJ2-7; d_gene: NA; v_gene: TRBV27; CDR3aa: ASRRSSLGYEQY
abundance: NA; j_gene: TRBJ2-7; d_gene: TRBD2; v_gene: TRBV27; CDR3aa: ASSPLRLAKTYEQY
abundance: NA; j_gene: TRBJ2-1; d_gene: NA; v_gene: TRBV2; CDR3aa: ASIAVRGGDEQF